These T cell receptor beta chains were read from a single sample in a study of breast tumors, draining lymph nodes, adjacent tissues. TCRdb re-analysed the multiplex PCR reads in MiXCR, keeping a single row per CDR3 protein. The repertoire consists of some 150,000 distinct CDR3 sequences, with more than 25% occurring once and the leading ten covering 3% to 4%. The sample was axillary lymph node tissue. These receptors all come from a female donor with breast cancer. Some clones in this sample may be carry-over from other donors' samples. Each CDR3 is given with its conserved first and last residue. A D gene is named only where the DNA matches it firmly. The size entry is marked missing in some rows and otherwise reads once, few, many or a size class.

v_call: TRBV4-1
d_call: .
j_call: TRBJ1-4
clone_size: many
cdr3_nt: TGCGCCAGCAGCCAGATACAGGGAGCTAATGAAAAACTGTTTTTT
cdr3_aa: CASSQIQGANEKLFF

v_call: TRBV6-6
d_call: .
j_call: TRBJ1-1
clone_size: .
cdr3_nt: TGTGCCTCCTCGGTGGGGGACACTGAAGCTTTCTTT
cdr3_aa: CASSVGDTEAFF

v_call: TRBV12-3/TRBV12-4
d_call: TRBD1
j_call: TRBJ2-5
clone_size: many
cdr3_nt: TGTGCCAGCAGCCCTCGACAGGGGAGCCAAGAGACCCAGTACTTC
cdr3_aa: CASSPRQGSQETQYF

v_call: TRBV5-1
d_call: .
j_call: TRBJ2-1
clone_size: many
cdr3_nt: TGCGCCAGCAGCACCGGGACACAGTCCTACAATGAGCAGTTCTTC
cdr3_aa: CASSTGTQSYNEQFF

v_call: TRBV5-1
d_call: .
j_call: TRBJ1-2
clone_size: .
cdr3_nt: TGCGCCAGCAGCTTGGGCGGGGGACTCTATGGCTACACCTTC
cdr3_aa: CASSLGGGLYGYTF

v_call: TRBV7-3
d_call: .
j_call: TRBJ1-4
clone_size: .
cdr3_nt: TGTGCCAGCAGCTTAGTGGGGACACCTTACAATGAAAAACTGTTTTTT
cdr3_aa: CASSLVGTPYNEKLFF

v_call: TRBV5-5
d_call: TRBD1
j_call: TRBJ2-2
clone_size: many
cdr3_nt: TGTGCCAGCATCCTATTGACAGGGTCCGGGGAGCTGTTTTTT
cdr3_aa: CASILLTGSGELFF

v_call: TRBV2
d_call: .
j_call: TRBJ2-7
clone_size: few
cdr3_nt: TGTGCCAGCAGAGCTGACAGCTACGAGCAGTACTTC
cdr3_aa: CASRADSYEQYF

v_call: TRBV4-1
d_call: .
j_call: TRBJ1-5
clone_size: many
cdr3_nt: TGCGCCAGCAGCCAAGATGCGGCAGGGGTTGGGCAGCCCCAGCATTTT
cdr3_aa: CASSQDAAGVGQPQHF

v_call: TRBV7-6
d_call: .
j_call: TRBJ1-4
clone_size: .
cdr3_nt: TGTGCCAGCAGCTTAGAGGGGCTGAGTAATGAAAAACTGTTTTTT
cdr3_aa: CASSLEGLSNEKLFF

v_call: TRBV20-1
d_call: .
j_call: TRBJ1-6
clone_size: .
cdr3_nt: TGCAGTGCCCGAGAGACAGCTTATTCACCCCTCCACTTT
cdr3_aa: CSARETAYSPLHF

v_call: TRBV20-1
d_call: TRBD1
j_call: TRBJ1-2
clone_size: .
cdr3_nt: TGCAGTGCTAGACCCGGGACAGAATCCTATGGCTACACCTTC
cdr3_aa: CSARPGTESYGYTF

v_call: TRBV7-6
d_call: .
j_call: TRBJ2-1
clone_size: .
cdr3_nt: TGTGCCAGCAGCCGCAGTGAATTGGGCTTAAATGAGCAGTTCTTC
cdr3_aa: CASSRSELGLNEQFF

v_call: TRBV19
d_call: .
j_call: TRBJ1-5
clone_size: many
cdr3_nt: TGTGCCAGTAGTATAAGGTTTCCTGGGACTGTTGATCAGCCCCAGCATTTT
cdr3_aa: CASSIRFPGTVDQPQHF

v_call: TRBV7-9
d_call: .
j_call: TRBJ1-4
clone_size: many
cdr3_nt: TGTGCCAGCAGCTTAGCGGCGACTAGGGAGGGCGAAAAACTGTTTTTT
cdr3_aa: CASSLAATREGEKLFF

v_call: TRBV3-1
d_call: .
j_call: TRBJ2-7
clone_size: many
cdr3_nt: TGTGCCAGCAGCCGAGGATCCGAGCAGTACTTC
cdr3_aa: CASSRGSEQYF

v_call: TRBV20-1
d_call: .
j_call: TRBJ1-5
clone_size: many
cdr3_nt: TGCAGTGCTAACCGTTACGACAGATATAGCAATCAGCCCCAGCATTTT
cdr3_aa: CSANRYDRYSNQPQHF

v_call: TRBV5-8
d_call: TRBD1
j_call: TRBJ1-6
clone_size: many
cdr3_nt: TGTGCCAGCAGCTCGAACAGGGGGCTGATTTCACCCCTCCACTTT
cdr3_aa: CASSSNRGLISPLHF

v_call: TRBV11-3
d_call: .
j_call: TRBJ1-4
clone_size: .
cdr3_nt: TGTGCCAGCAGCATCACTAGCGGGAGTTACAATGGGAAACTGTTTTTT
cdr3_aa: CASSITSGSYNGKLFF

v_call: TRBV28
d_call: .
j_call: TRBJ2-5
clone_size: many
cdr3_nt: TGTGCCAGCAGTTTAAGTCAGGCCCAAGAGACCCAGTACTTC
cdr3_aa: CASSLSQAQETQYF

v_call: TRBV6-5
d_call: .
j_call: TRBJ1-6
clone_size: many
cdr3_nt: TGTGCCAGCAGCCCCGGGACCGATAATTCACCCCTCCACTTT
cdr3_aa: CASSPGTDNSPLHF

v_call: TRBV19
d_call: .
j_call: TRBJ2-1
clone_size: once
cdr3_nt: TGTGCCAGTAGTTCCTGGACTGGTACCTACAATGAGCAGTCCTTT
cdr3_aa: CASSSWTGTYNEQSF

v_call: TRBV4-1
d_call: TRBD1
j_call: TRBJ2-5
clone_size: .
cdr3_nt: TGCGCCAGCAGCCGGACAGGGGTAGAGACCCAGTACTTC
cdr3_aa: CASSRTGVETQYF

v_call: TRBV30
d_call: TRBD2
j_call: TRBJ2-3
clone_size: many
cdr3_nt: TGTGCCTGGAGTGTATTCAGCGGGGGGACCACAGATACGCAGTATTTT
cdr3_aa: CAWSVFSGGTTDTQYF

v_call: TRBV20-1
d_call: TRBD1
j_call: TRBJ1-2
clone_size: many
cdr3_nt: TGCAGTGCTCCTAAGGGACAGGGTATAGCTCGCTACACCTTC
cdr3_aa: CSAPKGQGIARYTF

v_call: TRBV9
d_call: .
j_call: TRBJ1-1
clone_size: .
cdr3_nt: TGTGCCAGCAGCGGGGGGGGACTCACTGAAGCTTTCTTT
cdr3_aa: CASSGGGLTEAFF

v_call: TRBV10-3
d_call: .
j_call: TRBJ2-1
clone_size: many
cdr3_nt: TGTGCCATCAGTGAGGGGTTTGATGAGCAGTTCTTC
cdr3_aa: CAISEGFDEQFF

v_call: TRBV3-1
d_call: .
j_call: TRBJ1-2
clone_size: many
cdr3_nt: TGTGCCAGCAGCCATTATAATCCTACCGGGCGGGCGAACTATGGCTACACCTTC
cdr3_aa: CASSHYNPTGRANYGYTF

v_call: TRBV24-1
d_call: .
j_call: TRBJ2-3
clone_size: .
cdr3_nt: TGTGCCACCAGTGATTTGCGCGTGGCCACAGATACGCAGCGTTTT
cdr3_aa: CATSDLRVATDTQRF

v_call: TRBV6-6
d_call: .
j_call: TRBJ2-7
clone_size: many
cdr3_nt: TGTGCCAGCAGTTACTCGTTGGGCGAGCAGTACTTC
cdr3_aa: CASSYSLGEQYF

v_call: TRBV20-1
d_call: .
j_call: TRBJ1-2
clone_size: many
cdr3_nt: TGCAGTGCTAGAGATTTTTCGGGGGAAGGCTACACCTTC
cdr3_aa: CSARDFSGEGYTF

v_call: TRBV4-1
d_call: .
j_call: TRBJ2-3
clone_size: many
cdr3_nt: TGCGCCAGCAGCGGACCTGGGAGGGGGGGCCCCGATACGCAGTATTTT
cdr3_aa: CASSGPGRGGPDTQYF

v_call: TRBV14
d_call: .
j_call: TRBJ1-1
clone_size: .
cdr3_nt: TGTGCCAGCAGCCCCCTACAGGGCAGGGGACTTCGAGCTTTCTTT
cdr3_aa: CASSPLQGRGLRAFF

v_call: TRBV7-2
d_call: .
j_call: TRBJ2-2
clone_size: once
cdr3_nt: TGTGCCAGCAGCTCCACCCCAGCGGCGAACACCGGGGAGCTGTTTTTT
cdr3_aa: CASSSTPAANTGELFF

v_call: TRBV6-4
d_call: TRBD1
j_call: TRBJ1-3
clone_size: .
cdr3_nt: TGTGCCGGCACCCAGGGGGACAGGGTGTCGGTTGGAAACACCATATATTTT
cdr3_aa: CAGTQGDRVSVGNTIYF

v_call: TRBV20-1
d_call: .
j_call: TRBJ1-6
clone_size: .
cdr3_nt: TGCAGTGCCCCGGGTGGGGCCTATAATTCACCCCTCCACTTT
cdr3_aa: CSAPGGAYNSPLHF

v_call: TRBV7-9
d_call: .
j_call: TRBJ2-6
clone_size: many
cdr3_nt: TGTGCCAGCAGCCCCGCAGGGGTCTTCTCTGGGGCCAACGTCCTGACTTTC
cdr3_aa: CASSPAGVFSGANVLTF

v_call: TRBV6-1
d_call: .
j_call: TRBJ1-1
clone_size: few
cdr3_nt: TGTGCCAGCAGTTACTCGCCATATACCGCCATGAACACTGAAGCTTTCTTT
cdr3_aa: CASSYSPYTAMNTEAFF

v_call: TRBV4-2
d_call: TRBD2
j_call: TRBJ2-2
clone_size: .
cdr3_nt: TGTGCCAGCAGCCAAGATCTTGGGACTAGCACCGCCGGGGAGCTGTTTTTT
cdr3_aa: CASSQDLGTSTAGELFF

v_call: TRBV28
d_call: .
j_call: TRBJ2-2
clone_size: .
cdr3_nt: TGTGCCAGCAGTACCAGGACAGCGAGGCTGTTTTTT
cdr3_aa: CASSTRTARLFF

v_call: TRBV6-6
d_call: .
j_call: TRBJ1-3
clone_size: many
cdr3_nt: TGTGCCAGCACTAGTGGAAACACCATATATTTT
cdr3_aa: CASTSGNTIYF

v_call: TRBV7-2
d_call: TRBD1
j_call: TRBJ2-6
clone_size: .
cdr3_nt: TGTGCCAGCATGCCCCTCGGACAGGTTCTCTCTGGGGCCAACGTCCTGACTTTC
cdr3_aa: CASMPLGQVLSGANVLTF